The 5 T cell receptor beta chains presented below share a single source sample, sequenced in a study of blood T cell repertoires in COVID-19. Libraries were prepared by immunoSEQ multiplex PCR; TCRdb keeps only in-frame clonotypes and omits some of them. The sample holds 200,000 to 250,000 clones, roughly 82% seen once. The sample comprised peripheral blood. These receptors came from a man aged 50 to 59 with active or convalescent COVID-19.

Written as DNA, the CDR3 is TGTGCCACCTTGGACAGGAGAGATCAGCCCCAGCATTTT. Its translation: CATLDRRDQPQHF. The chain carries TRBV6-6 and TRBJ1-5, with 7 bases identical to TRBD1. V trimming: 10 bases; J trimming: 5 bases; junction bases outside the gene matches: 8. CDR1 MNHNY and CDR2 SVGAGI come from the germline V gene (reference sequence). This CDR3 spans 13 amino acids.

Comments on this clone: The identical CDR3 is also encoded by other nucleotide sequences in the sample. CDR3 bases: TGTGCCAGCAGTAGTGGACAGGGTTATGGCTACACCTTC. Translating it yields CASSSGQGYGYTF. This rearrangement joins TRBV7-2 to TRBJ1-2; 8 nucleotides line up with TRBD1. The V segment lost 6 bases and the J segment 5 bases; nucleotides outside the gene matches: 5. The CDR3 is 13 residues long. Germline V gene lookup returns CDR1 SGHTA and CDR2 FQGNSA.

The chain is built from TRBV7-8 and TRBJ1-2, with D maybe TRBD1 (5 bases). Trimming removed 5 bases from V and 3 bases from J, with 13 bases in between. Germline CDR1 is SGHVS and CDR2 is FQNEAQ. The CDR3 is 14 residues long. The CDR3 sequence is CASSIQGFDYGYTF. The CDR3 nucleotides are TGTGCCAGCAGCATCCAGGGATTCGACTATGGCTACACCTTC.

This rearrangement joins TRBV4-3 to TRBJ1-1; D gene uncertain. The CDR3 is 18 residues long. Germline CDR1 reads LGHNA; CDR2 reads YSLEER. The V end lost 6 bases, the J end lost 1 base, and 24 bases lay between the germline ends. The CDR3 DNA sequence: TGCGCCAGCAGTCCACTCGAACGCCAAACTTATAGGAACACTGAAGCTTTCTTT. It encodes CASSPLERQTYRNTEAFF.

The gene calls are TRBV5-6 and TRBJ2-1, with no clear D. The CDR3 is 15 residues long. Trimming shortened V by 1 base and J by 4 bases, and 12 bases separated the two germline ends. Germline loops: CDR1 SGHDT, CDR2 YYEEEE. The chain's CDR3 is CASSLRSPLYNEQFF. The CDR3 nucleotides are TGTGCCAGCAGCTTGCGGTCCCCTTTGTACAATGAGCAGTTCTTC.